The clone carrying this TCR beta chain came up a few times. The target antigen is unknown. TCRdb recomputed calls from the reads with MiXCR, one row per CDR3 protein. Of about 360,000 distinct CDR3 sequences listed, around 18% are singletons. The sample belongs to a study of T cell repertoires in cytomegalovirus infection. Study-level information: Matching HLA type and CMV infection were both indicated by public TCR beta signatures. Regarding the study as a whole: Predominance within the ex vivo response was attributable to HLA-C-restricted CMV-specific TCR beta clonotypes. There were carriers of CMV plus the relevant HLA, and cumulative public TCR beta family frequency identified them.

The source material was PBMCs. The TCR originated in a human donor in good health (CMV status not recorded). Some clones in this sample may be carry-over from other donors' samples.

The CDR3 DNA is TGCAGTGCTAGAGATCCCCCAAGCGGGATAGTCCAAGAGACCCAGTACTTC. It encodes CSARDPPSGIVQETQYF. The V call is TRBV20-1, the J call TRBJ2-5; 7 positions agree with TRBD2. In germline, CDR1 is DFQATT, CDR2 SNEGSKA (reference sequence). CDR3 length equals 17 residues. J was trimmed by 1 base and V by 0 bases; bases with no gene match: 11.